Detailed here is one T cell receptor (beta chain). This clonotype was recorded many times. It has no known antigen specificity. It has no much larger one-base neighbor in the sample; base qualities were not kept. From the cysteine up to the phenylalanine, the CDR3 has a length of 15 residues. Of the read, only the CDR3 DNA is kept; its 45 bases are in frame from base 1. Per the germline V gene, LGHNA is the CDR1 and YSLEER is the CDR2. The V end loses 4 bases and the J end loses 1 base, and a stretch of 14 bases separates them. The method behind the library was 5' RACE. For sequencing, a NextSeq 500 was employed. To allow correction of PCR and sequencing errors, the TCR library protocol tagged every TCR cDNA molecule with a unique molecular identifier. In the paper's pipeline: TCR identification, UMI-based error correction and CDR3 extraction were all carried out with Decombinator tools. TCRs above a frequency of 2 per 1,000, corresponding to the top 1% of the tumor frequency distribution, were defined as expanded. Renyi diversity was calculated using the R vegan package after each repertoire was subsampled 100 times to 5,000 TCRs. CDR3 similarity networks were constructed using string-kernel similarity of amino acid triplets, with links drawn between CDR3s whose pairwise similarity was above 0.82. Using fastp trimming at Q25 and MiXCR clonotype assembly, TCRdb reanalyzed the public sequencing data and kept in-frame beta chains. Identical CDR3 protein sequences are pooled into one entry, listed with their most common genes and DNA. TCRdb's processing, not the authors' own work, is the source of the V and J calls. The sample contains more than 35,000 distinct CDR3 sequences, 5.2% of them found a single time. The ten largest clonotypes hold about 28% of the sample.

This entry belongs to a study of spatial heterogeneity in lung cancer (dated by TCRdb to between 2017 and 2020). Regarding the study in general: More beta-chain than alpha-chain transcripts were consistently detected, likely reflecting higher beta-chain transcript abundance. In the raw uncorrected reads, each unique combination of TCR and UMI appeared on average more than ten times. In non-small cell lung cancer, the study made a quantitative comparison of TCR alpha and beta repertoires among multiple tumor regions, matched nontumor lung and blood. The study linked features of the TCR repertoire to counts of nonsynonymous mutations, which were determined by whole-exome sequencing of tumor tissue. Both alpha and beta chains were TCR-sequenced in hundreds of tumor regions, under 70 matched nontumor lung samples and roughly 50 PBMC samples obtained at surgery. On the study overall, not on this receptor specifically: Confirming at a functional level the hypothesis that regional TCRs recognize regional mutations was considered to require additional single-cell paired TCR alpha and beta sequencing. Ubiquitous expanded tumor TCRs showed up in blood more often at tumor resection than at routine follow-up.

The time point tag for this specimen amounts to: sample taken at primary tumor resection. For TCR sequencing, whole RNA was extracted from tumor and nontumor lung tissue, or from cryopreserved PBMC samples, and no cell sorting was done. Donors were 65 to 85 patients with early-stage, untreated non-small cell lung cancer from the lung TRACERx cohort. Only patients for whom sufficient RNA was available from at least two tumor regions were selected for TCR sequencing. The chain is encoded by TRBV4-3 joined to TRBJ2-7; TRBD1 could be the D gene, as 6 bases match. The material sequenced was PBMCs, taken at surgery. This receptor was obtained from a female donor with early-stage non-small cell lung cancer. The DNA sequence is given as TGCGCCAGCAGCCGCACCCAGGACAGTTCCTACGAGCAGTACTTC. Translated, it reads CASSRTQDSSYEQYF.